These 18 T cell receptor beta chains came from one sample sequenced in a study of T-cell memory formation after mild COVID-19. TCRdb analysed the 5' RACE reads with MiXCR anew, one entry per CDR3 protein. The sample lists around 250,000 distinct CDR3 sequences; about a sixth were seen once. The sequencing input was PBMCs or a T cell subset sorted from them (not recorded which). The receptors were gathered from a man between 18 and 29 years old who had mild COVID-19 (a few samples of this study predate the infection). Cell type and time point are not known.

Notes on this clonotype: One junction end does not reproduce the germline sequence, and a read error may be involved. The genes are TRBV20-1 and TRBJ1-6; D may be TRBD1 (6 bases). Germline CDR1 reads DFQATT; CDR2 reads SNEGSKA (reference sequence). The CDR3 is made up of 16 amino acids. The CDR3 protein is CCARDPNRAYNSPLHF. For the CDR3, the DNA is TGCTGTGCTAGAGACCCTAACAGGGCCTATAATTCACCCCTCCACTTT.

The chain combines TRBV24-1 with TRBJ1-1; D may be TRBD1 (5 bases). The ends were cut back, 3 bases at V and 4 bases at J, with 5 bases in the middle. Germline-derived CDR1 and CDR2 are KGHDR and SFDVKD. The CDR3 has 12 residues. This CDR3 reads CATSDGGTEAFF. The CDR3 DNA sequence: TGTGCCACCAGTGATGGGGGCACTGAAGCTTTCTTT.

In its sample, this clonotype was seen a few times. The V gene is TRBV29-1, the J gene TRBJ1-2, with a tentative D call TRBD1 (5 bases). CDR3 size: 13 residues. Trimming took 4 bases from V and 7 from J, leaving 16 bases between them. CDR1 is SQVTM and CDR2 is ANQGSEA in the germline V gene. CDR3 in amino acids: CSVGGRVYSGYTF. The CDR3, as DNA: TGCAGCGTTGGAGGCAGGGTATATAGTGGCTACACCTTC.

This chain joins TRBV6-2 or TRBV6-3 and TRBJ1-1; a weak D match, TRBD1 (6 bases). V lost 7 bases, J lost 7 bases, and 13 bases lay in between. CDR1 MNHEY and CDR2 SVGEGT come from the germline V gene. There are 12 residues in the CDR3. The CDR3 spells CASTSGESEAFF. The CDR3 DNA sequence: TGTGCCAGCACGTCAGGGGAAAGTGAAGCTTTCTTT.

A few counts support this clonotype. The chain uses TRBV4-3 and TRBJ1-6, with TRBD1 matching 8 bases. V was pared by 4 bases and J by 7 bases, with 6 bases of the junction left unmatched. This CDR3 is built from 15 residues. Germline V gene data show CDR1 as LGHNA and CDR2 as YSLEER. The CDR3 loop reads CASSPGQGSNSPLHF. CDR3 bases: TGCGCCAGCAGCCCCGGACAGGGTTCGAATTCACCCCTCCACTTT.

The chain combines TRBV3-1 with TRBJ1-5, with TRBD1 as a possible D gene (5 bases). The V end lost 0 bases, the J end lost 6 bases, and 15 bases lay between the germline ends. CDR1 and CDR2 (germline): LGHDT, YNNKEL (reference sequence). The CDR3 has 16 residues. The DNA of the CDR3 is TGTGCCAGCAGCCAAGATCAGGCAGGGATCGGTCAGCCCCAGCATTTT. It translates to CASSQDQAGIGQPQHF.

This clonotype has a handful of counts. This chain links TRBV6-5 with TRBJ2-2; no definite D call. This CDR3 is built from 13 residues. V dropped 2 bases and J dropped 8 bases, with 9 bases sitting between them. Germline V lookup: CDR1 MNHEY, CDR2 SVGAGI. In nucleotides, the CDR3 is TGTGCCAGCAGTTACAACCCGGAGGGGGAGCTGTTTTTT. It codes for CASSYNPEGELFF.

With regard to this clonotype: The germline gene is not matched at one end of the junction; a read error may be the cause. V is TRBV7-9 and J is TRBJ2-1, with 11 bases that match TRBD2. The CDR3 is 13 residues long. Per the germline V gene, CDR1 is SEHNR and CDR2 is FQNEAQ (reference sequence). The CDR3 DNA follows: TGTGCCAGCAGCTTAGAGCCGGGACTAGCGGTGGGCTTC. It is translated as CASSLEPGLAVGF.

In its sample, this clonotype was seen a few times. The chain is built from TRBV25-1 and TRBJ2-2; D possibly uses TRBD1 or TRBD2 (5 bases each). CDR1 is MGHDK and CDR2 is SYGVNS in the germline V gene. The CDR3 consists of 16 residues. Trimming removed 3 bases from V and 4 bases from J, with 15 bases in between. The CDR3 DNA reads TGTGCCAGCAGTGAGGGTTGGGCAGGGAGCACCGGGGAGCTGTTTTTT. Encoded protein: CASSEGWAGSTGELFF.

This clonotype was found a few times. CDR3 nucleotides: TGCGCCAGCAGCCTCCCCGCTTCAGGTTTCGGAGATGGCTACACCTTC. Residues: CASSLPASGFGDGYTF. The chain links TRBV5-1 to TRBJ1-2; no reliable D call. Germline CDR1 is SGHRS and CDR2 is YFSETQ. The CDR3 loop spans 16 amino acids. Between the trimmed V and J ends, which lost 4 bases and 6 bases, there was a span of 22 bases.

This clonotype was observed many times. The rearrangement links TRBV3-1 to TRBJ1-1; a weak D match, TRBD1 (6 bases). Trimming removed 0 bases at V and 4 bases at J, with 15 bases between. CDR3 length: 16 residues. The germline V gene encodes CDR1 LGHDT and CDR2 YNNKEL (reference sequence). The CDR3 here is CASSQDFLGGLTEAFF. The DNA for the CDR3 is TGTGCCAGCAGCCAAGATTTCCTCGGGGGCCTCACTGAAGCTTTCTTT.

The V and J genes are TRBV6-1 and TRBJ2-7, with 10 bases identical to TRBD2. The CDR3 spans 15 residues. V trimming: 8 bases; J trimming: 4 bases; junction bases outside the gene matches: 11. The V gene's germline CDR1 is MNHNS and CDR2 SASEGT. The CDR3 DNA reads as TGTGCCAGCGCAACCGGGACTAGCGACAGATACGAGCAGTACGTC. Translated, it gives CASATGTSDRYEQYV.

The V call is TRBV5-1, the J call TRBJ2-3, with 15 bases fitting TRBD2. This CDR3 is built from 17 residues. The V and J ends lost 4 bases and 0 bases, in that order; junction bases with no gene match: 3. Germline V gene data show CDR1 as SGHRS and CDR2 as YFSETQ. Written as DNA, the CDR3 is TGCGCCAGCAGCCGGGGACTAGCGGGGGGAAGCACAGATACGCAGTATTTT. It translates to CASSRGLAGGSTDTQYF. Full variable domain (remainder filled in from reference TRBV5-1 and TRBJ2-3): KAGVTQTPRYLIKTRGQQVTLSCSPISGHRSVSWYQQTPGQGLQFLFEYFSETQRNKGNFPGRFSGRQFSNSRSEMNVSTLELGDSALYLCASSRGLAGGSTDTQYFGPGTRLTVL.

The chain has TRBV6-2 or TRBV6-3 and TRBJ2-7, with 11 positions matching TRBD1. J gave up 3 bases and V 5 bases, and 3 bases lay outside the gene matches. Germline CDR1 MNHEY, CDR2 SVGEGT. CDR3 length: 14 amino acids. The CDR3 spells CASSPDRGHYEQYV. The CDR3 bases are TGTGCCAGCAGTCCGGACAGGGGGCACTACGAGCAGTACGTC.

This rearrangement joins TRBV11-2 to TRBJ2-3, with 8 nucleotides matching TRBD2. The germline V gene has CDR1 SGHAT and CDR2 FQNNGV. The V and J ends lost 1 base and 6 bases, in that order; junction bases with no gene match: 6. The CDR3 is 15 residues long. As DNA, the CDR3 is TGTGCCAGCAGCTTAGGGAGCGGGGGAAGGGATACGCAGTATTTT. Protein product: CASSLGSGGRDTQYF.

Only a few counts were recorded for this clonotype. The V and J genes are TRBV25-1 and TRBJ2-5; D not resolved. CDR1 is MGHDK and CDR2 is SYGVNS in the germline V gene. The CDR3 has 12 residues. The V end was cut by 0 bases, the J end by 5 bases, with 4 bases between. CDR3 amino acids: CASSEYTETQYF. The CDR3 DNA reads as TGTGCCAGCAGTGAATATACTGAGACCCAGTACTTC.

V usage is TRBV24-1 and J usage is TRBJ2-3; D remains unclear. Trimming took 4 bases from V and 0 from J, leaving 10 bases between them. This CDR3 has 15 amino acids. Germline V gives CDR1 KGHDR, CDR2 SFDVKD. The CDR3 protein is CATSDGSTSTDTQYF. As DNA, the CDR3 is TGTGCCACCAGTGACGGATCCACTAGCACAGATACGCAGTATTTT.

DNA for the CDR3: TGCAGTGCTAGGCCCTTCGTCCAAACCGGGGAGCTGTTTTTT. Translation: CSARPFVQTGELFF. The gene calls are TRBV20-1 and TRBJ2-2; D not certain. The germline V and J ends were trimmed by 3 bases and 5 bases, with 13 bases remaining between them. The CDR3 loop spans 14 amino acids. In germline, CDR1 is DFQATT, CDR2 SNEGSKA (reference sequence).